The 21 T cell receptor beta chains reported below all come from one sample, sequenced in a study of cytomegalovirus exposure and HLA in healthy donors. With 60 Vbeta and 13 Jbeta primers, the PCR was carried out. Repertoires were generated with immunoSEQ multiplex PCR, while TCRdb's copy carries only in-frame clones and drops some. The table has fewer than 200,000 clones, around 80% seen once. The specimen was PBMCs. The receptors stem from a man aged 40-49 years in good health and CMV-seronegative.

The gene calls are TRBV7-9 and TRBJ1-2; 11 nucleotides match TRBD1. Trimming cost V 2 bases and J 7 bases; bases outside gene matches: 3. CDR1 and CDR2 (germline): SEHNR, FQNEAQ (reference sequence). There are 14 residues in the CDR3. The CDR3 DNA follows: TGTGCCAGCAGCTTAAGGACAGGGGGCCTTGGCTACACCTTC. Its protein product is CASSLRTGGLGYTF.

This chain links TRBV30 with TRBJ1-2; tentatively, D is TRBD1 (5 bases). The CDR3 runs to 12 residues. Germline V gene data show CDR1 as GTSNPN and CDR2 as SVGIG (reference sequence). V was shortened by 6 bases and J by 6 bases, with 14 bases between the two germline ends. CDR3 protein: CACPGGANGYTF. The CDR3 nucleotides are TGTGCCTGCCCGGGGGGAGCCAATGGCTACACCTTC.

This chain joins TRBV29-1 and TRBJ1-5; TRBD1 matches 9 bases. Germline assignment: CDR1 SQVTM and CDR2 ANQGSEA. V shed 7 bases, J shed 4 bases, and the junction held 8 bases outside the gene matches. CDR3 length: 14 residues. The chain's CDR3 is CSARTGGTNQPQHF. CDR3 sequence (DNA): TGCAGCGCGCGAACAGGGGGCACAAATCAGCCCCAGCATTTT.

The chain has TRBV7-8 and TRBJ1-6; possible D gene TRBD1, 5 bases. Deletions cut 1 base from V and 7 bases from J, with 17 bases between. The CDR3 extends over 17 amino acids. CDR1 is SGHVS, CDR2 FQNEAQ, per germline. For the CDR3, the DNA is TGTGCCAGCAGCTTAGTCCCTTACAGGACCAGGAATTCACCCCTCCACTTT. Translation: CASSLVPYRTRNSPLHF.

The chain has TRBV28 and TRBJ1-2, with 7 bases aligning to TRBD1. The V and J ends lost 6 bases and 0 bases, in that order; junction bases with no gene match: 16. The CDR3 consists of 18 residues. CDR1 is MDHEN, CDR2 SYDVKM, per germline. CDR3: CASSRKGGAGTANYGYTF. The CDR3 nucleotides are TGTGCCAGCAGCCGAAAGGGCGGTGCCGGGACAGCTAACTATGGCTACACCTTC.

The J gene is TRBJ1-5, the V gene TRBV2; 10 positions agree with TRBD1. V was pared by 10 bases and J by 1 base, with 1 base of the junction left unmatched. Germline-derived CDR1 and CDR2 are SNHLY and FYNNEI. This CDR3 spans 13 amino acids. CDR3 loop: CATGQGSNQPQHF. CDR3 DNA sequence: TGTGCCACGGGACAGGGGAGCAATCAGCCCCAGCATTTT.

To note about this clone: The junction departs from germline at one end; a sequencing error may be responsible. The chain combines TRBV4-1 with TRBJ2-4, with a tentative D call TRBD2 (5 bases). Germline V lookup: CDR1 MGHRA, CDR2 YSYEKL. The CDR3 runs to 20 residues. The CDR3 sequence: CASSQGGVASIPTAKNSQYF. CDR3 coding DNA: TGCGCCAGCAGCCAAGGGGGAGTAGCCTCTATTCCTACAGCCAAAAACAGTCAGTACTTC.

J is TRBJ2-2 and V is TRBV5-1; the match to TRBD2 covers 11 bases. V lost 0 bases to trimming and J lost 4 bases; unmatched junction nucleotides: 11. Germline lookup yields CDR1 SGHRS and CDR2 YFSETQ. The CDR3 totals 19 residues. Here the CDR3 DNA reads TGCGCCAGCAGCTTGGAGGGTATACTAGCGGGAGTTAGCACCGGGGAGCTGTTTTTT. The encoded protein is CASSLEGILAGVSTGELFF.

This clone was counted a few times. The chain employs TRBV23-1 and TRBJ2-7; 10 positions match TRBD2. TRBV23-1 has ORF status, its function being uncertain. The CDR3 length is 15 residues. The junction had 10 bases not matched to a gene; V was cut back by 11 bases and J by 0 bases. CDR3 nucleotide sequence: TGCGCCCTTCGAGCGGGAGGGCCTGACTCCTACGAGCAGTACTTC. It is translated as CALRAGGPDSYEQYF.

The chain couples TRBV5-4 to TRBJ1-2; TRBD1 might be the D (6 bases). Germline-derived CDR1 and CDR2 are SGHNT and YYREEE (reference sequence). V lost 5 bases to trimming and J lost 6 bases, with 17 bases between them. The CDR3 is made up of 14 amino acids. CDR3 loop: CASSLQGGGDGYTF. The CDR3 DNA reads as TGTGCCAGCAGTTTGCAGGGTGGGGGCGATGGCTACACCTTC.

This chain uses TRBV30 with TRBJ2-1; 10 nucleotides line up with TRBD2. The CDR3 spans 16 residues. The J segment lost 4 bases and the V segment lost 5 bases, leaving 11 bases of the junction unmatched. Germline CDR1 is GTSNPN and CDR2 is SVGIG (reference sequence). The CDR3 DNA sequence: TGTGCCTGGGGGCTCCCCACTAGCGGGATATACAATGAGCAGTTCTTC. It yields the protein CAWGLPTSGIYNEQFF. Using reference TRBV30 and TRBJ2-1 for the parts outside the CDR3, the full variable domain is SQTIHQWPATLVQPVGSPLSLECTVEGTSNPNLYWYRQAAGRGLQLLFYSVGIGQISSEVPQNLSASRPQDRQFILSSKKLLLSDSGFYLCAWGLPTSGIYNEQFFGPGTRLTVL.

This clone was recorded only once. The V and J genes are TRBV5-6 and TRBJ2-1; possibly TRBD2 for D (5 bases). The CDR3 runs 15 residues. With 0 bases removed from V and 8 bases from J, the gap between germline ends came to 15 bases. Germline CDR1 is SGHDT and CDR2 is YYEEEE. The CDR3 sequence: CASSLEFASGDEQFF. The DNA of the CDR3 is TGTGCCAGCAGCTTGGAGTTCGCGTCCGGGGATGAGCAGTTCTTC.

The chain couples TRBV6-6 to TRBJ2-7; 8 bases align to TRBD2. V lost 4 bases and J lost 2; bases outside the gene matches: 4. This CDR3 has 14 residues. Per the germline V gene, CDR1 is MNHNY and CDR2 is SVGAGI (reference sequence). CDR3 coding DNA: TGTGCCAGCAGTTCAACTAGCGGAGCCTACGAGCAGTACTTC. Protein sequence: CASSSTSGAYEQYF.

The chain uses TRBV5-6 and TRBJ1-4; D gene ambiguous. The CDR3 is made up of 15 amino acids. Trimming removed 0 bases from V and 1 base from J, with 7 bases in between. Germline values: CDR1 SGHDT, CDR2 YYEEEE. DNA for the CDR3: TGTGCCAGCAGCTTGGTTGCCGGAACTAATGAAAAACTGTTTTTT. Translation gives CASSLVAGTNEKLFF.

This chain uses TRBV29-1 with TRBJ2-5; 8 bases agree with TRBD1. Germline V gene data show CDR1 as SQVTM and CDR2 as ANQGSEA. The CDR3 is 14 residues long. V lost 3 bases, J lost 7 bases, and 10 bases stayed unmatched. The CDR3: CSVDSTGVMGTQYF. The CDR3 DNA reads TGCAGCGTTGACTCGACAGGGGTTATGGGGACCCAGTACTTC.

This clone was seen once. This chain connects TRBV7-9 to TRBJ2-2; 9 nucleotides align to TRBD2. With 5 bases clipped from V and 7 bases from J, the junction kept 14 bases outside the gene matches. Germline loops: CDR1 SEHNR, CDR2 FQNEAQ (reference sequence). The CDR3 has 17 residues. The CDR3 bases are TGTGCCAGCAGCGGGACGGCGGGACTAGCTTTCCTCGGGGAGCTGTTTTTT. Translated: CASSGTAGLAFLGELFF.

Details on this clone: One end of the junction fails to match germline, which may point to a read error. The chain joins TRBV7-9 to TRBJ2-2; tentative D call: TRBD2 (5 bases). The CDR3 extends over 13 amino acids. Germline loops: CDR1 SEHNR, CDR2 FQNEAQ (reference sequence). CDR3 in amino acids: CSSSRGNTGELFF. The CDR3 DNA sequence: TGTTCCAGCAGCCGGGGGAACACCGGGGAGCTGTTTTTT.

The chain employs TRBV6-5 and TRBJ2-7, with 8 nucleotides matching TRBD1. This CDR3 contains 14 residues. V lost 5 bases and J lost 2; bases outside the gene matches: 5. CDR1 and CDR2 (germline): MNHEY, SVGAGI. For the CDR3, the DNA is TGTGCCAGCAGTAAGGACAGGGAGGCCTACGAGCAGTACTTC. It translates to CASSKDREAYEQYF.

The chain uses TRBV19 and TRBJ1-2; D not certain. The V end lost 3 bases, the J end lost 8 bases, and 10 bases lay between the germline ends. Germline CDR1 is LNHDA and CDR2 is SQIVND (reference sequence). This CDR3 spans 12 amino acids. The CDR3, as DNA: TGTGCCAGTAGTATCTCAGGTTCCGGCTACACCTTC. This gives the protein CASSISGSGYTF.

The gene calls are TRBV7-9 and TRBJ2-7, with D possibly being TRBD1 (6 bases). Germline values: CDR1 SEHNR, CDR2 FQNEAQ (reference sequence). Trimming took 5 bases from V and 3 from J, leaving 23 bases between them. The CDR3 has 17 residues. The CDR3 sequence is CASSPQWGRGIRYEQYF. As DNA, the CDR3 is TGTGCCAGCAGCCCTCAATGGGGAAGGGGGATCCGCTACGAGCAGTACTTC.

The rearrangement joins TRBV10-1 to TRBJ2-3, with TRBD1 identical over 9 bases. V was clipped by 0 bases and J by 0 bases; unmatched bases: 1. CDR1 WNHNN and CDR2 SYGVQD come from the germline V gene (reference sequence). CDR3 length equals 16 residues. The CDR3, as DNA: TGCGCCAGCAGTGAGTCAGGGACAGGGAGCACAGATACGCAGTATTTT. Translating it yields CASSESGTGSTDTQYF.